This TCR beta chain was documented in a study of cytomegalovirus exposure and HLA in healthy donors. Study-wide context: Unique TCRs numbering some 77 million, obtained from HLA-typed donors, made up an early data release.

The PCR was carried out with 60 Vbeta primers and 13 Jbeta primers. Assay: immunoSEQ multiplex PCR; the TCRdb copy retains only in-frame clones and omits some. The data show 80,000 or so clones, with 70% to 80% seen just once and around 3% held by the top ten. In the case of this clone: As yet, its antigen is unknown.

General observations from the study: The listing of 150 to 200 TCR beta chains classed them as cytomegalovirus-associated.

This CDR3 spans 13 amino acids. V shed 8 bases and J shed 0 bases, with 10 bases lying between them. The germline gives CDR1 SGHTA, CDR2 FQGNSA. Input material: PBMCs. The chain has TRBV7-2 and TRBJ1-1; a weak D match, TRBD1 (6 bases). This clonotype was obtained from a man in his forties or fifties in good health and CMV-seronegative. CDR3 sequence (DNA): TGTGCCAGCCTACCAGGGGTGAACACTGAAGCTTTCTTT. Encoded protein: CASLPGVNTEAFF.